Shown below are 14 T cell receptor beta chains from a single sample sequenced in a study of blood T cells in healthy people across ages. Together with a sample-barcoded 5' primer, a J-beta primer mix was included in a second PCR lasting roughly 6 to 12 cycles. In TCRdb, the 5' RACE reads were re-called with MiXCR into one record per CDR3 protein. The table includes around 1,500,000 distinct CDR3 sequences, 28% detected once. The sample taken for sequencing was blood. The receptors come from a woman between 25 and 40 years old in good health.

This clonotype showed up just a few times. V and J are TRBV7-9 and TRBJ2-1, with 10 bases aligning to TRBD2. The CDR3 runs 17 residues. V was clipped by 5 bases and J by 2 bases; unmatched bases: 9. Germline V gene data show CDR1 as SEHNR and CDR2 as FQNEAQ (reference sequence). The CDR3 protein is CASSQLRTSGTYNEQFF. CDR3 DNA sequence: TGTGCCAGCAGCCAACTGCGGACTAGCGGAACCTACAATGAGCAGTTCTTC.

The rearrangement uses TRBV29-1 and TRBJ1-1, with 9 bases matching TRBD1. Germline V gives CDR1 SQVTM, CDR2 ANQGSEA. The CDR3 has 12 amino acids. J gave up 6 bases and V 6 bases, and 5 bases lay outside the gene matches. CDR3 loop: CSVGDRVSEAFF. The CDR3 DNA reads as TGCAGCGTGGGGGACAGGGTTTCTGAAGCTTTCTTT.

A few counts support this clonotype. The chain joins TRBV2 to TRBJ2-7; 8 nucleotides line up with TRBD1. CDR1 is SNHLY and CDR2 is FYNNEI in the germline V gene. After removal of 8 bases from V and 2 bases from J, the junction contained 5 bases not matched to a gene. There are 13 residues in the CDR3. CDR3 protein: CASAWTGTYEQYF. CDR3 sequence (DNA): TGTGCCAGCGCGTGGACAGGGACCTACGAGCAGTACTTC. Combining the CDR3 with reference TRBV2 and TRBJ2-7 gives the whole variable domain EPEVTQTPSHQVTQMGQEVILRCVPISNHLYFYWYRQILGQKVEFLVSFYNNEISEKSEIFDDQFSVERPDGSNFTLKIRSTKLEDSAMYFCASAWTGTYEQYFGPGTRLTVT.

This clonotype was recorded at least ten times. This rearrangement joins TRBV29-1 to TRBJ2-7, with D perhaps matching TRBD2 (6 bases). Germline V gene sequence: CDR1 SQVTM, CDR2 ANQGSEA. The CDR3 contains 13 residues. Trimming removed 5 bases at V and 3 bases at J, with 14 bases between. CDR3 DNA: TGCAGCGTTCCCGGGAGCTCCCTCTACGAGCAGTACTTC. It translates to CSVPGSSLYEQYF.

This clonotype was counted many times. CDR3 sequence (DNA): TGTGCCACCAGCCCCGGTCGGAACTACGAGCAGTACTTC. It specifies CATSPGRNYEQYF. The J gene is TRBJ2-7, the V gene TRBV12-3 or TRBV12-4; D gene uncertain. V was shortened by 10 bases and J by 3 bases, with 16 bases between the two germline ends. The CDR3 sequence is 13 residues long.

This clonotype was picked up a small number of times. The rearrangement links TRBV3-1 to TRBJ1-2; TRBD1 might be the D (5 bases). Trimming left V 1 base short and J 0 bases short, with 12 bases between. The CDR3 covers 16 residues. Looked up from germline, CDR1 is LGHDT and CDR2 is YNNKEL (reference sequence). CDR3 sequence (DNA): TGTGCCAGCAGCCAAGGGGGCCGGCAAGCTAACTATGGCTACACCTTC. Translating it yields CASSQGGRQANYGYTF.

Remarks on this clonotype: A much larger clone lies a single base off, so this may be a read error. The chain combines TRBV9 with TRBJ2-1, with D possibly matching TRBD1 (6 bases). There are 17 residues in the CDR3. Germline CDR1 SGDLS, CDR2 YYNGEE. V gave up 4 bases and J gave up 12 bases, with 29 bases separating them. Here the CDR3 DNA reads TGTGCCAGCAGCAGCCGGGACAACAAATCCCCGGGCGGTGGGCAGTTCTTC. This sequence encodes CASSSRDNKSPGGGQFF. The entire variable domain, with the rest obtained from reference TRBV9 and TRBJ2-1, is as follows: DSGVTQTPKHLITATGQRVTLRCSPRSGDLSVYWYQQSLDQGLQFLIQYYNGEERAKGNILERFSAQQFPDLHSELNLSSLELGDSALYFCASSSRDNKSPGGGQFFGPGTRLTVL.

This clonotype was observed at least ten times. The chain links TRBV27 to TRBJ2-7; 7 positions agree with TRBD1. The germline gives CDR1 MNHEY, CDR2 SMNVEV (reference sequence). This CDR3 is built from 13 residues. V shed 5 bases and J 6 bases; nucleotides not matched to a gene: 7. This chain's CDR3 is CASSIGTASEQYF. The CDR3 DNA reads TGTGCCAGCAGTATTGGGACAGCGTCCGAGCAGTACTTC.

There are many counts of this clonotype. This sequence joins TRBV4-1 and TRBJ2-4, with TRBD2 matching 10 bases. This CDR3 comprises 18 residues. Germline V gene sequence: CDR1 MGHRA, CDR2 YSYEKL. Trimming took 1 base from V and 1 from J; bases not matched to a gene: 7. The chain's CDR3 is CASSQVTSGEGAKNIQYF. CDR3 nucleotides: TGCGCCAGCAGCCAAGTTACTAGCGGGGAGGGGGCCAAAAACATTCAGTACTTC.

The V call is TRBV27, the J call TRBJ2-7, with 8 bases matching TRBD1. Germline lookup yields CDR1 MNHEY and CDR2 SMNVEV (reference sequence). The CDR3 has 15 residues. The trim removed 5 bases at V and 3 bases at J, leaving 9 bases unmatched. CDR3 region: CASSDTGTGLYEQYF. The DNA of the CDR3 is TGTGCCAGCAGTGACACCGGGACAGGACTCTACGAGCAGTACTTC.

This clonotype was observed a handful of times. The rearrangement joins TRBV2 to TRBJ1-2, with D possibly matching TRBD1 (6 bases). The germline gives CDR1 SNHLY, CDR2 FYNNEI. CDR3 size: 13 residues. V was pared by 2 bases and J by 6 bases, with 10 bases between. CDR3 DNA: TGTGCCAGCAGTGAATACAGGGCCAATGGCTACACCTTC. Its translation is CASSEYRANGYTF.

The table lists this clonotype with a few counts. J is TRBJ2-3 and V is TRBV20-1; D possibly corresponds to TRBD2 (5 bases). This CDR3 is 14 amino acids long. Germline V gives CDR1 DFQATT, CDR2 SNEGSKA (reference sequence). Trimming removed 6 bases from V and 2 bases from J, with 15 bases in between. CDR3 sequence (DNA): TGCAGTGCCCTAGCCGGCGTGAACACAGATACGCAGTATTTT. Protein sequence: CSALAGVNTDTQYF.

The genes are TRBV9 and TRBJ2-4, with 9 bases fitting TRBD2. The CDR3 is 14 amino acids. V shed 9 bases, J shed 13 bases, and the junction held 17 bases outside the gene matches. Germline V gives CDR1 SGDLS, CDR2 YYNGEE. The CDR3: CATTGTSRNGEQYF. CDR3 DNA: TGTGCCACCACAGGGACTAGCAGGAATGGGGAGCAGTACTTC.

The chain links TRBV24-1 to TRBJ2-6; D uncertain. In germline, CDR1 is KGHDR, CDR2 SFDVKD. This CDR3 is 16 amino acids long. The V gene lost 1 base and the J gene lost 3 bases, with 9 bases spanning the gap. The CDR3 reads CATSDFKGNGANVLTF. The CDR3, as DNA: TGTGCCACCAGTGATTTCAAAGGTAATGGGGCCAACGTCCTGACTTTC.